The 15 T cell receptor beta chains below all came from one sample that was sequenced in a study of cytomegalovirus exposure and HLA in healthy donors. The PCR had 60 Vbeta and 13 Jbeta primers. Produced via immunoSEQ multiplex PCR; TCRdb's table is partial and in-frame only. The sample lists about 120,000 clones, approximately 80% occurring once. The sequencing sample was made of PBMCs. The receptors were sampled from a woman between 25 and 40 years old in good health and CMV-seronegative.

The chain carries TRBV2 and TRBJ2-5, with D possibly matching TRBD1 (6 bases). The CDR3 is made up of 13 amino acids. The V and J ends lost 4 bases and 2 bases respectively, with 8 bases between them. Germline V gene lookup returns CDR1 SNHLY and CDR2 FYNNEI. CDR3 amino acids: CASSVDSQETQYF. The CDR3 DNA reads TGTGCCAGCAGTGTGGACAGTCAAGAGACCCAGTACTTC.

The chain carries TRBV18 and TRBJ2-7; possible D gene TRBD2, 6 bases. The CDR3 is 14 residues long. Germline CDR1 reads KGHSH; CDR2 reads LQKENI. V was cut by 6 bases and J by 2 bases, with 14 bases left in between. The CDR3 loop is CASSSWRDPYEQYF. DNA for the CDR3: TGTGCCAGCTCTTCCTGGAGGGATCCCTACGAGCAGTACTTC. Complete variable domain (other parts from reference TRBV18 and TRBJ2-7): NAGVMQNPRHLVRRRGQEARLRCSPMKGHSHVYWYRQLPEEGLKFMVYLQKENIIDESGMPKERFSAEFPKEGPSILRIQQVVRGDSAAYFCASSSWRDPYEQYFGPGTRLTVT.

This clone was counted a few times. This sequence joins TRBV4-1 and TRBJ2-2, with 7 bases that match TRBD1. The CDR3 length is 17 residues. V gave up 0 bases and J gave up 0 bases; unmatched junction bases: 4. Germline CDR1 is MGHRA and CDR2 is YSYEKL. CDR3 region: CASSQDRDSANTGELFF. For the CDR3, the DNA is TGCGCCAGCAGCCAAGACCGGGACAGCGCGAACACCGGGGAGCTGTTTTTT.

In this sample, this clone turned up once. The rearrangement uses TRBV11-2 and TRBJ2-4, with 8 bases identical to TRBD1. The CDR3 sequence is 17 residues long. J lost 0 bases, V lost 1 base, and 5 bases had no gene match. CDR1 and CDR2 (germline): SGHAT, FQNNGV. CDR3 sequence: CASSLVQGAAAKNIQYF. The CDR3 DNA reads TGTGCCAGCAGCTTAGTTCAGGGGGCCGCAGCCAAAAACATTCAGTACTTC. The variable domain in full, with the rest retrieved from reference TRBV11-2 and TRBJ2-4, is EAGVAQSPRYKIIEKRQSVAFWCNPISGHATLYWYQQILGQGPKLLIQFQNNGVVDDSQLPKDRFSAERLKGVDSTLKIQPAKLEDSAVYLCASSLVQGAAAKNIQYFGAGTRLSVL.

The chain combines TRBV19 with TRBJ2-7; TRBD2 matches at 7 bases. The V gene end was trimmed by 6 bases and the J gene end by 2 bases; junction bases not matched to a gene: 1. From germline, CDR1 is LNHDA and CDR2 SQIVND (reference sequence). The CDR3 contains 12 residues. The CDR3 nucleotides are TGTGCCAGTAGAAGCGGGGCCTACGAGCAGTACTTC. This gives the protein CASRSGAYEQYF.

This chain links TRBV28 with TRBJ2-3; TRBD2 agrees at 7 bases. V lost 6 bases, J lost 3 bases, and 6 bases stayed unmatched. Per the germline V gene, CDR1 is MDHEN and CDR2 is SYDVKM. There are 14 residues in the CDR3. The CDR3 nucleotides read TGTGCCAGCAGCTTGGACGGGAGGACAGATACGCAGTATTTT. It is translated as CASSLDGRTDTQYF.

As to this clone: A junction boundary mismatches the germline segment, possibly from a read error. The J gene is TRBJ2-1, the V gene TRBV27, with no clear D. The CDR3 length is 14 residues. The germline CDR1 and CDR2 sequences are MNHEY and SMNVEV (reference sequence). CDR3 amino acids: CASSFIASHNGQFF. DNA of the CDR3: TGTGCCAGCAGTTTTATAGCATCCCACAATGGGCAGTTCTTC.

The chain combines TRBV10-1 with TRBJ2-3; the match to TRBD2 covers 8 bases. Germline values: CDR1 WNHNN, CDR2 SYGVQD (reference sequence). The CDR3 extends over 15 amino acids. V was pared by 5 bases and J by 1 base, with 5 bases of the junction left unmatched. The CDR3 region is CASSPGGGGTDTQYF. CDR3 DNA: TGCGCCAGCAGTCCGGGGGGGGGAGGCACAGATACGCAGTATTTT.

V gene TRBV28 combines with J gene TRBJ1-4; D might be TRBD1 (5 bases). Germline lookup yields CDR1 MDHEN and CDR2 SYDVKM. CDR3 length: 15 amino acids. V was pared by 5 bases and J by 2 bases, with 12 bases between. CDR3 coding DNA: TGTGCCAGCAGTCCCGGCGGGGGGACTAATGAAAAACTGTTTTTT. Encoded protein: CASSPGGGTNEKLFF.

The CDR3 region is CASSYSEEYNEQFF. Here the CDR3 DNA reads TGTGCCAGCAGCTATAGCGAGGAGTACAATGAGCAGTTCTTC. The rearrangement joins TRBV25-1 to TRBJ2-1; a weak D match, TRBD2 (5 bases). CDR3 length: 14 residues. Germline V gene sequence: CDR1 MGHDK, CDR2 SYGVNS. The ends were cut back, 6 bases at V and 4 bases at J, with 13 bases in the middle.

The genes are TRBV10-2 and TRBJ1-5; no firm D call. CDR3 size: 13 residues. The ends were cut back, 10 bases at V and 0 bases at J, with 10 bases in the middle. Germline CDR1 WSHSY, CDR2 SAAADI. The CDR3 is CATRGGSNQPQHF. The CDR3 DNA is TGCGCCACCCGGGGAGGTAGCAATCAGCCCCAGCATTTT.

The chain employs TRBV5-1 and TRBJ1-1, with 8 bases fitting TRBD1. CDR1 is SGHRS and CDR2 is YFSETQ in the germline V gene. This CDR3 comprises 15 residues. The J segment lost 5 bases and the V segment lost 1 base, leaving 7 bases of the junction unmatched. The CDR3 sequence is CASSLSGTGGTEAFF. The CDR3 DNA reads TGCGCCAGCAGCTTGTCTGGGACAGGAGGGACTGAAGCTTTCTTT. The full variable domain, with the rest looked up from reference TRBV5-1 and TRBJ1-1, is KAGVTQTPRYLIKTRGQQVTLSCSPISGHRSVSWYQQTPGQGLQFLFEYFSETQRNKGNFPGRFSGRQFSNSRSEMNVSTLELGDSALYLCASSLSGTGGTEAFFGQGTRLTVV.

The CDR3 sequence: CASTKTSGSTGELFF. CDR3 DNA: TGTGCCAGCACAAAGACTAGCGGGAGCACCGGGGAGCTGTTTTTT. V is TRBV6-4 and J is TRBJ2-2; TRBD2 matches 12 bases. Germline CDR1 is MRHNA and CDR2 is SNTAGT. This CDR3 is 15 amino acids long. Trimming removed 7 bases from V and 4 bases from J; junction bases left unmatched: 4.

This clone was seen more than once but under ten times. The chain has TRBV5-1 and TRBJ2-1, with a tentative D call TRBD2 (6 bases). V shed 0 bases and J shed 9 bases, with 10 bases lying between them. Germline V gives CDR1 SGHRS, CDR2 YFSETQ. This CDR3 is 13 amino acids long. The CDR3 loop is CASSLVLASEQFF. Written as DNA, the CDR3 is TGCGCCAGCAGCTTGGTCCTAGCGAGTGAGCAGTTCTTC.

This clone was observed a single time. This chain connects TRBV28 to TRBJ2-5; perhaps TRBD1 as D (6 bases). This CDR3 contains 13 residues. In germline, CDR1 is MDHEN, CDR2 SYDVKM. V gave up 7 bases and J gave up 6 bases, with 15 bases separating them. The chain's CDR3 is CASTTDSSKTQYF. The CDR3 DNA reads TGTGCCAGCACCACGGACAGTAGCAAGACCCAGTACTTC. The full variable domain, completed using reference TRBV28 and TRBJ2-5, is DVKVTQSSRYLVKRTGEKVFLECVQDMDHENMFWYRQDPGLGLRLIYFSYDVKMKEKGDIPEGYSVSREKKERFSLILESASTNQTSMYLCASTTDSSKTQYFGPGTRLLVL.